The 5 T cell receptor beta chains reported below all come from one sample, sequenced in a study of T cells expressing NK-cell markers. After re-calling the 5' RACE reads, TCRdb lists one entry per CDR3 protein, DNA absent. The sample includes some 410,000 distinct CDR3 sequences. The specimen sequenced was blood T cells: a sorted CD56 or NKG2C T cell subset, CD4+ or CD8+ T cells, or bulk PBMC T cells (not recorded which). These TCRs come from a woman aged 18-70 years in good health.

The chain links TRBV29-1 to TRBJ2-7; TCRdb's assignment of TRBD1 cannot be checked, as there is no DNA. CDR3 size: 14 residues. Germline lookup yields CDR1 SQVTM and CDR2 ANQGSEA. CDR3 sequence: CSVELGQGRYEQYF.

The rearrangement links TRBV11-2 to TRBJ1-1; TCRdb selects TRBD1, and the lack of DNA leaves this call unchecked. CDR1 SGHAT and CDR2 FQNNGV come from the germline V gene. The length of the CDR3 is 18 residues. The CDR3 spells CASSFILDGGAWVTEAFF.

The genes are TRBV18 and TRBJ2-2; TCRdb's D gene call, TRBD1, goes unchecked for lack of DNA. Germline V gene data show CDR1 as KGHSH and CDR2 as LQKENI. The CDR3 extends over 13 amino acids. The CDR3: CATQLDRPGELFF.

The chain uses TRBV3-1 and TRBJ2-1; TCRdb's assignment of TRBD1 cannot be checked, as there is no DNA. The CDR3 runs 16 residues. From germline, CDR1 is LGHDT and CDR2 YNNKEL (reference sequence). The CDR3 is CASSQGMGSRGSEQFF.

The chain joins TRBV28 to TRBJ1-1; the TCRdb call, TRBD1, lacks DNA for checking. The germline CDR1 and CDR2 sequences are MDHEN and SYDVKM. This CDR3 is built from 13 residues. The CDR3 sequence is CASSLSGGTEAFF.